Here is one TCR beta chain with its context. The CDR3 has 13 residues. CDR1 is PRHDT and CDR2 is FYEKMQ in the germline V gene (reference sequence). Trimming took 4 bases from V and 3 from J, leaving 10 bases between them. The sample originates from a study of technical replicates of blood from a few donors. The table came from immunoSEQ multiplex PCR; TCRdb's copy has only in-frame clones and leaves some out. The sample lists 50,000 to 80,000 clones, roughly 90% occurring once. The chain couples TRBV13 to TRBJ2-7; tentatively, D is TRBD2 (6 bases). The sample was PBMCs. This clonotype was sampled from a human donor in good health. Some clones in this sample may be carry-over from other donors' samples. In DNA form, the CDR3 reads TGTGCCAGCAGCTGGGACGGGAGCTACGAGCAGTACTTC. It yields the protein CASSWDGSYEQYF.